A single TCR beta chain is shown here with its context. The antigen remains unidentified. This sample is part of a study of T cell responses to AZD1222 COVID-19 vaccine. Whole-study findings and limits: Spike-specific TCR breadth and depth both grew after two AZD1222 doses.

Assay: immunoSEQ multiplex PCR; the TCRdb copy retains only in-frame clones and omits some. The table lists 140,000 to 150,000 clones, about 86% of them singletons, with about 4.9% in the top ten. Second doses at about 4 or about 12 weeks were pooled. Per the germline V gene, CDR1 is MDHEN and CDR2 is SYDVKM. This CDR3 has 15 amino acids. Trimming pared 2 bases from V and 2 bases from J, leaving 10 bases between. The source was peripheral blood, collected 28 days after the second AZD1222 dose. V and J are TRBV28 and TRBJ1-5; TRBD1 is a possible D gene (5 bases). This TCR was sampled from an adult who received the AZD1222 COVID-19 vaccine. Here the CDR3 reads CASSLGGVGNQPQHF. The CDR3 DNA reads as TGTGCCAGCAGTTTAGGGGGGGTTGGCAATCAGCCCCAGCATTTT.